This TCR beta chain was obtained from a study of blood T cells in healthy people across ages. General study results and limits: Any changes in expanded clonotypes were possibly confounded, as donor CMV status remained unknown.

Per sample, no less than 6 micrograms of total RNA were extracted. The sample holds a few counts of this clonotype. Its specificity is not known. The CDR3 sequence is 17 residues long. The V end was cut by 11 bases, the J end by 0 bases, with 20 bases between. In germline, CDR1 is MNHNS, CDR2 SASEGT. A second PCR of roughly 7 to 11 cycles used a sample-barcoded 5' primer and a J-beta primer mix. Carrying 12 random nucleotides, a template-switch adaptor labeled each individual cDNA molecule. TCRdb processed the 5' RACE reads anew with MiXCR; each CDR3 protein has one entry. The sample contains 850,000 to 1,000,000 distinct CDR3 sequences, around 48% of which appear only once.

Sequencing used blood. This sequence was found in a young man in good health. The chain links TRBV6-1 to TRBJ1-6, with D unresolved. The CDR3 loop is CAARAPASSSYNSPLHF. The CDR3 DNA reads as TGTGCCGCAAGGGCTCCGGCCAGTAGCTCCTATAATTCACCCCTCCACTTT.